These 9 T cell receptor beta chains share one sample of origin, sequenced in a study of identical twins. TCRdb reprocessed the 5' RACE reads with MiXCR, giving one entry per CDR3 protein. The sample records roughly 770,000 distinct CDR3 sequences, about 20% being singletons. These data also featured in a second study, about T cells expressing NK-cell markers.

Sequenced: PBMCs. These receptors all stem from a young woman in good health.

This clonotype has a handful of counts. The gene calls are TRBV5-1 and TRBJ2-3, with D perhaps matching TRBD2 (5 bases). CDR1 and CDR2 (germline): SGHRS, YFSETQ. Trimming took off 2 bases at V and 2 bases at J, with 18 bases between the two ends. This CDR3 contains 17 residues. The CDR3 DNA reads as TGCGCCAGCAGCTTAAGGATGGGAGCGGCAGACACAGATACGCAGTATTTT. As protein: CASSLRMGAADTDTQYF.

In its sample, this clonotype was seen a few times. This chain links TRBV11-2 with TRBJ2-1; D remains unclear. The germline V and J ends were trimmed by 5 bases and 9 bases, with 11 bases remaining between them. The CDR3 length is 12 residues. Per the germline V gene, CDR1 is SGHAT and CDR2 is FQNNGV. Here the CDR3 reads CASSPQSGEQFF. CDR3 nucleotides: TGTGCCAGCAGCCCCCAGTCGGGTGAGCAGTTCTTC.

This sequence joins TRBV4-3 and TRBJ2-1; 14 bases match TRBD2. V lost 3 bases, J lost 9 bases, and 4 bases stayed unmatched. The CDR3 is made up of 15 amino acids. CDR1 is LGHNA and CDR2 is YSLEER in the germline V gene. The CDR3 reads CASSHGLAGGFEQFF. CDR3 coding DNA: TGCGCCAGCAGCCATGGACTAGCGGGAGGATTTGAGCAGTTCTTC.

This clonotype was seen ten or more times. V gene TRBV29-1 combines with J gene TRBJ1-2, with D perhaps TRBD1 (6 bases). Per the germline V gene, CDR1 is SQVTM and CDR2 is ANQGSEA. This CDR3 region has 11 residues. Trimming stripped 4 bases from V and 7 bases from J, with 10 bases between. In DNA form, the CDR3 reads TGCAGCGTTGTCAGGGGTTCTGGCTACACCTTC. It is translated as CSVVRGSGYTF.

This clonotype was found a few times. The chain uses TRBV18 and TRBJ2-3; D unresolved. Trimming took off 3 bases at V and 5 bases at J, with 9 bases between the two ends. The CDR3 contains 13 residues. Germline V gene data show CDR1 as KGHSH and CDR2 as LQKENI. The CDR3 DNA reads as TGTGCCAGCTCACCGCGCGGTTTAGATACGCAGTATTTT. It encodes CASSPRGLDTQYF.

This chain joins TRBV20-1 and TRBJ1-1; tentatively, D is TRBD1 (5 bases). Germline V gives CDR1 DFQATT, CDR2 SNEGSKA (reference sequence). Trimming cost V 3 bases and J 5 bases, with 19 bases left between them. The CDR3 extends over 15 amino acids. CDR3 protein: CSARTGTVGRTEAFF. CDR3 nucleotide sequence: TGCAGTGCTAGGACCGGGACTGTGGGGAGAACTGAAGCTTTCTTT.

The chain carries TRBV20-1 and TRBJ2-7; TRBD1 might be the D (6 bases). V lost 4 bases to trimming and J lost 4 bases, with 8 bases between them. CDR1 is DFQATT, CDR2 SNEGSKA, per germline (reference sequence). CDR3 length: 11 residues. CDR3 loop: CSANRVYEQYF. For the CDR3, the DNA is TGCAGTGCTAACAGGGTTTACGAGCAGTACTTC.

This clonotype showed up just a few times. V and J are TRBV5-1 and TRBJ2-7; perhaps TRBD2 as D (5 bases). CDR3 length: 13 residues. Germline V gene data show CDR1 as SGHRS and CDR2 as YFSETQ. Trimming left V 1 base short and J 6 bases short, with 11 bases between. The CDR3 protein is CASSLFEGSEQYF. CDR3 nucleotide sequence: TGCGCCAGCAGCTTGTTCGAAGGGAGCGAGCAGTACTTC.

This clonotype has just a few counts. The V and J genes are TRBV6-1 and TRBJ2-1, with D tentatively TRBD2 (6 bases). This CDR3 region has 14 residues. Deletions cut 6 bases from V and 6 bases from J, with 15 bases between. The germline V gene has CDR1 MNHNS and CDR2 SASEGT. CDR3 amino acids: CASSPTGRSNEQFF. The CDR3 DNA reads as TGTGCCAGCAGCCCCACTGGGAGGTCCAATGAGCAGTTCTTC.